Listed here are 13 T cell receptor beta chains from one sample, sequenced in a study of blood T cell repertoires in COVID-19. Sequenced by immunoSEQ multiplex PCR; TCRdb stores in-frame clones only, minus some. The repertoire holds under 300,000 clones, 88% seen once, with 0.75% to 1% in the top ten. Source material: PBMCs or T cells enriched from blood (not recorded which). Receptor source: a woman between 25 and 40 years old who had recovered from COVID-19.

This sequence joins TRBV18 and TRBJ2-5; 8 bases map to TRBD1. Germline V gives CDR1 KGHSH, CDR2 LQKENI. The trim removed 6 bases at V and 1 base at J, leaving 10 bases unmatched. The CDR3 runs 16 residues. The CDR3 loop reads CASSSTGGRGQETQYF. The DNA of the CDR3 is TGTGCCAGCTCGTCAACAGGGGGTAGGGGCCAAGAGACCCAGTACTTC.

This chain links TRBV28 with TRBJ1-5; D may be TRBD1 (5 bases). V lost 6 bases and J 2 bases, leaving 14 bases between the germline ends. From germline, CDR1 is MDHEN and CDR2 SYDVKM. CDR3 length equals 15 residues. The CDR3 bases are TGTGCCAGCAGGCCCATGGGAGGGGGCAATCAGCCCCAGCATTTT. Translating it yields CASRPMGGGNQPQHF.

This clone was seen a single time. J is TRBJ1-5 and V is TRBV6-1; 8 nucleotides agree with TRBD1. The CDR3 totals 17 residues. V lost 3 bases and J lost 1; bases outside the gene matches: 8. The germline V gene has CDR1 MNHNS and CDR2 SASEGT. CDR3 sequence reads: CASSDFYGQGSNQPQHF. DNA of the CDR3: TGTGCCAGCAGTGATTTCTACGGACAGGGAAGCAATCAGCCCCAGCATTTT.

The V gene is TRBV9, the J gene TRBJ2-7, with D possibly matching TRBD2 (6 bases). The germline gives CDR1 SGDLS, CDR2 YYNGEE. The V gene lost 0 bases and the J gene lost 6 bases, with 19 bases spanning the gap. This CDR3 has 16 residues. The CDR3 spells CASSVGTRGGVFEQYF. The DNA for the CDR3 is TGTGCCAGCAGCGTAGGTACAAGGGGCGGGGTCTTCGAGCAGTACTTC.

This chain uses TRBV5-1 with TRBJ2-5, with a tentative D call TRBD1 (6 bases). CDR1 is SGHRS, CDR2 YFSETQ, per germline. V was clipped by 0 bases and J by 5 bases, with 17 bases between them. This CDR3 spans 16 amino acids. This CDR3 is CASSLAVKGGRETQYF. For the CDR3, the DNA is TGCGCCAGCAGCTTGGCCGTAAAAGGGGGACGCGAGACCCAGTACTTC.

The chain employs TRBV11-2 and TRBJ1-6; D unclear. CDR1 and CDR2 (germline): SGHAT, FQNNGV. V dropped 1 base and J dropped 6 bases, with 13 bases sitting between them. The CDR3 runs to 16 residues. This CDR3 reads CASSLGGYGINSPLHF. DNA for the CDR3: TGTGCCAGCAGCTTAGGAGGGTACGGGATTAATTCACCCCTCCACTTT. Full variable domain (outside the CDR3, taken from reference TRBV11-2 and TRBJ1-6): EAGVAQSPRYKIIEKRQSVAFWCNPISGHATLYWYQQILGQGPKLLIQFQNNGVVDDSQLPKDRFSAERLKGVDSTLKIQPAKLEDSAVYLCASSLGGYGINSPLHFGNGTRLTVT.

V usage is TRBV18 and J usage is TRBJ2-5; D not resolved. Germline CDR1 and CDR2: KGHSH and LQKENI. Trimming cost V 6 bases and J 0 bases, with 5 bases left between them. This CDR3 has 12 amino acids. DNA for the CDR3: TGTGCCAGCTCCCAGGACCAAGAGACCCAGTACTTC. Residues: CASSQDQETQYF.

The chain recombines TRBV29-1 with TRBJ2-2; 9 nucleotides match TRBD1. CDR1 and CDR2 from the germline V gene are SQVTM and ANQGSEA. The J segment lost 7 bases and the V segment lost 3 bases, leaving 6 bases of the junction unmatched. The CDR3 length is 14 residues. The CDR3 DNA reads as TGCAGCGTTGAGGGGGACAGGGCAGGCGGGGAGCTGTTTTTT. Protein: CSVEGDRAGGELFF.

The chain joins TRBV10-3 to TRBJ1-2; TRBD1 agrees at 8 bases. The germline gives CDR1 ENHRY, CDR2 SYGVKD. The J segment lost 3 bases and the V segment lost 10 bases, leaving 7 bases of the junction unmatched. The CDR3 length is 13 residues. The CDR3 nucleotides read TGTGCCAACGGACAGGGTCTCTACTATGGCTACACCTTC. Its translation is CANGQGLYYGYTF.

J is TRBJ2-7 and V is TRBV9, with a weak D call TRBD2 (5 bases). Trimming left V 4 bases short and J 2 bases short, with 13 bases between. Germline V CDR1 and CDR2: SGDLS, YYNGEE. The CDR3 consists of 14 residues. The CDR3 bases are TGTGCCAGCAGCCCCCGAGCGGATACCTACGAGCAGTACTTC. Amino acid sequence: CASSPRADTYEQYF.

The chain joins TRBV25-1 to TRBJ1-4, with TRBD1 matching over 8 bases. After removal of 8 bases from V and 8 bases from J, the junction contained 7 bases not matched to a gene. The CDR3 is made up of 13 amino acids. Germline CDR1 is MGHDK and CDR2 is SYGVNS. CDR3 protein: CASVRQGTEKLFF. DNA for the CDR3: TGTGCCAGCGTTAGACAGGGGACAGAAAAACTGTTTTTT. The entire variable domain, with the rest obtained from reference TRBV25-1 and TRBJ1-4, is as follows: EADIYQTPRYLVIGTGKKITLECSQTMGHDKMYWYQQDPGMELHLIHYSYGVNSTEKGDLSSESTVSRIRTEHFPLTLESARPSHTSQYLCASVRQGTEKLFFGSGTQLSVL.

This chain's CDR3 is CASLGQGAIGELFF. In nucleotides, the CDR3 is TGTGCCTCTCTGGGACAGGGGGCGATCGGGGAGCTGTTTTTT. The V and J genes are TRBV30 and TRBJ2-2, with TRBD1 matching over 12 bases. With V trimmed by 7 bases and J by 7 bases, 7 bases remained unmatched. The CDR3 consists of 14 residues. Germline CDR1 is GTSNPN and CDR2 is SVGIG (reference sequence).

This clone was detected once. The chain carries TRBV4-3 and TRBJ2-1; 10 bases agree with TRBD2. Trimming took 5 bases from V and 6 from J; bases not matched to a gene: 4. CDR1 and CDR2 (germline): LGHNA, YSLEER. The CDR3 is made up of 14 amino acids. Here the CDR3 reads CASSSSGGVNEQFF. The CDR3 coding sequence is TGCGCCAGCAGCTCTAGCGGGGGAGTCAATGAGCAGTTCTTC.